This T cell receptor beta chain was obtained from a study of vaccination and CD4 T cells after COVID-19. About the study: Post-COVID draws followed diagnosis by a median about 100 days (range 35 to 161).

Study-wide results and limits: Spike mono-reactivity was shown by 304 of 307 vaccine-specific clones in convalescent patients. Median numbers of SARS-CoV-2-reactive clonotypes increased from around 19 to 38 (not a significant change).

The V gene's germline CDR1 is SGDLS and CDR2 YYNGEE. Trimming took 0 bases from V and 11 from J, leaving 15 bases between them. The CDR3 is 13 residues long. On this clonotype: Antigen: not known.

Treatment denoted: roughly ten-day PBMC culture with coronavirus spike peptide pools or control peptides (ViraFEST assay). During the years 2011-2018, before the COVID-19 pandemic, the unexposed donor's CD4+ T cells were collected. Cultured CD4+ T-cell DNA underwent Oncomine TCR Beta short-read sequencing. TCRdb fed the PCR reads into MiXCR, producing one record per CDR3 protein. The sample records roughly 7,000 distinct CDR3 sequences, 46% being singletons. Sequenced material: CD4+ T cells from blood, cultured in vitro. This sequence originates from a human donor in good health. The rearrangement uses TRBV9 and TRBJ2-7, with TRBD1 as a possible D gene (7 bases). DNA for the CDR3: TGTGCCAGCAGCGTAGATTACGGCGGGACAGAGTACTTC. This codes for CASSVDYGGTEYF.